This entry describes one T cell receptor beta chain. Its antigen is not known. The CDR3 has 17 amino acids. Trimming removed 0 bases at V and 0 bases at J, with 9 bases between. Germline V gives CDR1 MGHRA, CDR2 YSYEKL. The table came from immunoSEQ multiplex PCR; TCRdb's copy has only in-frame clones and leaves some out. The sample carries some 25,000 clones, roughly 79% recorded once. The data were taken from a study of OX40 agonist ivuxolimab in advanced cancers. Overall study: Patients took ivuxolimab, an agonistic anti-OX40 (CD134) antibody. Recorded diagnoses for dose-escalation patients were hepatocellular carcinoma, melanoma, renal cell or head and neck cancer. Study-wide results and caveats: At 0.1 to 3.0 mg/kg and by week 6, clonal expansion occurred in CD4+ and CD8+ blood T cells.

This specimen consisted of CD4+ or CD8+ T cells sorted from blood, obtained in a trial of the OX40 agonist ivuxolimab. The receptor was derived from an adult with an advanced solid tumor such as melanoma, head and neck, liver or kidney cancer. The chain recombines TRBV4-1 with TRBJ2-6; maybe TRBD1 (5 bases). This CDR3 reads CASSQDIGVSGANVLTF. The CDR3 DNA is TGCGCCAGCAGCCAAGATATAGGGGTCTCTGGGGCCAACGTCCTGACTTTC.